The 7 T cell receptor beta chains below all came from one sample that was sequenced in a study of identical twins. One entry per CDR3 protein results from TCRdb running MiXCR on the 5' RACE reads. Of hundreds of thousands of distinct CDR3 sequences listed, 8.5% to 9.5% are singletons. These data are also associated with another study on yellow fever vaccine responses in identical twins.

Source material: PBMCs. These receptors originate from a woman aged 18-30 years in good health.

This clonotype has just a few counts. This rearrangement joins TRBV9 to TRBJ2-1; TRBD2 matches at 10 bases. The CDR3 consists of 17 residues. Trimming cost V 0 bases and J 7 bases; bases outside gene matches: 10. CDR1 is SGDLS and CDR2 is YYNGEE in the germline V gene. CDR3 coding DNA: TGTGCCAGCAGCGTAGACCTAGCGGGGGCCGTTTTAAATGAGCAGTTCTTC. This codes for CASSVDLAGAVLNEQFF.

This clonotype has only a few counts. The chain couples TRBV3-1 to TRBJ2-4; D is perhaps TRBD1 or TRBD2 (7 bases each). Germline lookup yields CDR1 LGHDT and CDR2 YNNKEL (reference sequence). The CDR3 extends over 13 amino acids. V lost 3 bases and J lost 7, with 10 bases in between. CDR3 region: CASSHRGGNIQYF. DNA for the CDR3: TGTGCCAGCAGCCACAGGGGGGGGAACATTCAGTACTTC.

The chain carries TRBV24-1 and TRBJ2-1; 10 positions match TRBD2. The CDR3 is 19 residues long. Unmatched junction bases numbered 11, after V lost 4 bases and J lost 0 bases. Germline CDR1 and CDR2: KGHDR and SFDVKD. For the CDR3, the DNA is TGTGCCACCAGTGACCCCTTAAACCCTAGCGGGAGCTCCTACAATGAGCAGTTCTTC. This gives the protein CATSDPLNPSGSSYNEQFF.

This clonotype has a handful of counts. The chain links TRBV7-9 to TRBJ1-1; D unclear. The ends were cut back, 4 bases at V and 6 bases at J, with 6 bases in the middle. Germline V CDR1 and CDR2: SEHNR, FQNEAQ (reference sequence). This CDR3 has 11 residues. CDR3 residues: CASSSQPEAFF. The CDR3 DNA follows: TGTGCCAGCAGCTCACAGCCTGAAGCTTTCTTT.

This clonotype came up a few times. The rearrangement uses TRBV24-1 and TRBJ2-2; unclear D gene. Trimming removed 0 bases at V and 6 bases at J, with 1 base between. The V gene's germline CDR1 is KGHDR and CDR2 SFDVKD. The CDR3 runs 12 residues. The DNA of the CDR3 is TGTGCCACCAGTGATTTGGCCGGGGAGCTGTTTTTT. Residues: CATSDLAGELFF.

This clonotype was detected ten times or more. The V gene is TRBV6-5, the J gene TRBJ2-3, with D possibly being TRBD1 or TRBD2 (5 bases each). V was shortened by 2 bases and J by 1 base, with 10 bases between the two germline ends. The CDR3 length is 15 residues. Germline CDR1 is MNHEY and CDR2 is SVGAGI. In DNA, the CDR3 is TGTGCCAGCAGTTACGAGGGGAAAGGCACAGATACGCAGTATTTT. Its translation: CASSYEGKGTDTQYF.

This clonotype was seen more than once but under ten times. This chain connects TRBV5-1 to TRBJ2-2, with 10 bases matching TRBD2. CDR1 and CDR2 from the germline V gene are SGHRS and YFSETQ. Trimming took 3 bases from V and 7 from J; bases not matched to a gene: 9. The CDR3 runs to 16 residues. The CDR3 sequence is CASSSWTSGSYGELFF. CDR3 bases: TGCGCCAGCAGCTCCTGGACTAGCGGTTCCTACGGGGAGCTGTTTTTT.